The 22 T cell receptor beta chains given below trace back to one sample, sequenced in a study of shared clonotypes between healthy human individuals. Sequencing was performed with immunoSEQ multiplex PCR; in TCRdb, only in-frame clones are kept and a portion is missing. This table holds 2 million to 3 million clones, roughly 92% found once. The sample consisted of naive CD4+ T cells sorted from blood. Subset: CD45RA+ positively selected. The receptors shown here come from a man aged 18 to 30 in good health.

The CDR3 sequence is CASSQDLALQGGGYTF. The CDR3 region has the DNA TGTGCCAGCAGCCAAGATCTTGCGTTACAGGGGGGTGGCTACACCTTC. This chain connects TRBV4-2 to TRBJ1-2, with 8 bases that match TRBD1. J lost 7 bases, V lost 0 bases, and 10 bases had no gene match. The CDR3 runs to 16 residues. CDR1 is LGHNA and CDR2 is YNFKEQ in the germline V gene.

The chain recombines TRBV16 with TRBJ2-7; D gene ambiguous. Trimming cost V 1 base and J 3 bases, with 10 bases left between them. Germline CDR1 is KGHSY and CDR2 is FQNENV. The CDR3 length is 14 residues. CDR3 region: CASSQFGPRYEQYF. CDR3 sequence (DNA): TGTGCCAGCAGCCAATTCGGGCCCCGCTACGAGCAGTACTTC.

This clone was recorded once. The chain has TRBV2 and TRBJ2-5, with D possibly matching TRBD1 (6 bases). This CDR3 is 13 amino acids long. V lost 3 bases, J lost 5 bases, and 10 bases lay in between. CDR1 SNHLY and CDR2 FYNNEI come from the germline V gene. The CDR3 protein is CASSERQGETQYF. As DNA, the CDR3 is TGTGCCAGCAGTGAGAGGCAGGGGGAGACCCAGTACTTC.

The chain recombines TRBV10-2 with TRBJ2-7, with D maybe TRBD2 (6 bases). Germline V gives CDR1 WSHSY, CDR2 SAAADI. This CDR3 is built from 13 residues. The V end was cut by 6 bases, the J end by 6 bases, with 15 bases between. CDR3 sequence reads: CASSSRENGEQYF. The DNA for the CDR3 is TGCGCCAGCAGCTCCCGGGAGAATGGCGAGCAGTACTTC.

The chain employs TRBV5-1 and TRBJ2-5, with D tentatively TRBD1 (6 bases). This CDR3 has 14 residues. The germline V gene has CDR1 SGHRS and CDR2 YFSETQ. The V gene lost 3 bases and the J gene lost 1 base, with 10 bases spanning the gap. The CDR3 protein is CASSSTGIQETQYF. In nucleotides, the CDR3 is TGCGCCAGCAGCTCCACAGGGATCCAAGAGACCCAGTACTTC.

CDR3 in DNA: TGCGCCAGCAGCACTGACAGGGGAGGCGGCTACACCTTC. It encodes CASSTDRGGGYTF. The gene calls are TRBV10-1 and TRBJ1-2, with TRBD1 identical over 8 bases. V was pared by 6 bases and J by 8 bases, with 8 bases of the junction left unmatched. Germline V gene sequence: CDR1 WNHNN, CDR2 SYGVQD (reference sequence). This CDR3 has 13 amino acids.

The J gene is TRBJ1-3, the V gene TRBV7-9; D remains ambiguous. The V end lost 3 bases, the J end lost 3 bases, and 15 bases lay between the germline ends. CDR3 length: 16 amino acids. From germline, CDR1 is SEHNR and CDR2 FQNEAQ (reference sequence). The CDR3 nucleotides are TGTGCCAGCAGCTTCGTCATAGAGGCCCTTGGAAACACCATATATTTT. Its translation: CASSFVIEALGNTIYF.

This chain uses TRBV6-1 with TRBJ1-1; TRBD1 matches at 7 bases. The CDR3 is made up of 15 amino acids. Trimming took 4 bases from V and 0 from J; bases not matched to a gene: 5. In germline, CDR1 is MNHNS, CDR2 SASEGT. The CDR3 nucleotides are TGTGCCAGCAGTGCCCTGGGGACAGTGAACACTGAAGCTTTCTTT. It translates to CASSALGTVNTEAFF.

The chain links TRBV18 to TRBJ2-7, with TRBD1 matching 10 bases. There are 15 residues in the CDR3. CDR1 is KGHSH, CDR2 LQKENI, per germline. The V gene end was trimmed by 4 bases and the J gene end by 0 bases; junction bases not matched to a gene: 3. CDR3 bases: TGTGCCAGCTCACACGGGACAGGGGACTCCTACGAGCAGTACTTC. It is translated as CASSHGTGDSYEQYF.

J is TRBJ1-3 and V is TRBV6-5; 8 bases align to TRBD1. Germline trimming cut 4 bases from V and 0 bases from J; bases unmatched to any gene: 5. The CDR3 sequence is 16 residues long. Germline CDR1 is MNHEY and CDR2 is SVGAGI. The CDR3 DNA follows: TGTGCCAGCAGTTCCGTGGGGACAGGCTCTGGAAACACCATATATTTT. It is translated as CASSSVGTGSGNTIYF.

This clone was seen more than once but under ten times. The chain is built from TRBV6-5 and TRBJ2-5; TRBD2 matches at 7 bases. The length of the CDR3 is 13 residues. With 6 bases clipped from V and 2 bases from J, the junction kept 3 bases outside the gene matches. Per germline, CDR1 MNHEY and CDR2 SVGAGI. CDR3 bases: TGTGCCAGCAGGTACGGGAGGCAAGAGACCCAGTACTTC. The encoded protein is CASRYGRQETQYF.

The rearrangement joins TRBV18 to TRBJ1-1, with 7 bases aligning to TRBD1. CDR1 is KGHSH and CDR2 is LQKENI in the germline V gene. V trimming: 6 bases; J trimming: 0 bases; junction bases outside the gene matches: 10. The CDR3 totals 16 residues. The CDR3 region has the DNA TGTGCCAGCTCTGGGAGGGGGCTGGGGATGAACACTGAAGCTTTCTTT. It encodes CASSGRGLGMNTEAFF.

The chain is built from TRBV5-5 and TRBJ1-4; D is uncertain. The CDR3 has 14 residues. Trimming pared 2 bases from V and 5 bases from J, leaving 10 bases between. CDR1 SGHKS and CDR2 YYEKEE come from the germline V gene (reference sequence). Here the CDR3 reads CASSLTPQNEKLFF. The CDR3 nucleotides are TGTGCCAGCAGCTTAACCCCCCAGAATGAAAAACTGTTTTTT.

For this clone: Other DNA sequences in this sample translate to the same CDR3. The genes are TRBV19 and TRBJ2-7; 7 bases align to TRBD2. The CDR3 runs 15 residues. Per germline, CDR1 LNHDA and CDR2 SQIVND (reference sequence). V lost 5 bases, J lost 0 bases, and 7 bases stayed unmatched. The CDR3 protein is CASSPSGVSSYEQYF. In DNA form, the CDR3 reads TGTGCCAGTAGTCCGAGCGGGGTTAGCTCCTACGAGCAGTACTTC.

This chain links TRBV6-1 with TRBJ2-4; the D is unclear. CDR3 size: 13 residues. V lost 9 bases to trimming and J lost 1 base, with 10 bases between them. From germline, CDR1 is MNHNS and CDR2 SASEGT. CDR3 region: CASTVPAKNIQYF. In DNA form, the CDR3 reads TGTGCCAGTACCGTGCCGGCCAAAAACATTCAGTACTTC.

Note on this clone: The sample carries other DNA sequences with the same CDR3. The gene calls are TRBV5-1 and TRBJ1-1; D is undetermined. V dropped 2 bases and J dropped 1 base, with 9 bases sitting between them. CDR3 length: 14 residues. CDR1 and CDR2 (germline): SGHRS, YFSETQ. The CDR3 bases are TGCGCCAGCAGCTTAGGAGCGCCGAACACTGAAGCTTTCTTT. Its translation: CASSLGAPNTEAFF. Full variable domain (missing parts from reference TRBV5-1 and TRBJ1-1): KAGVTQTPRYLIKTRGQQVTLSCSPISGHRSVSWYQQTPGQGLQFLFEYFSETQRNKGNFPGRFSGRQFSNSRSEMNVSTLELGDSALYLCASSLGAPNTEAFFGQGTRLTVV.

This sequence joins TRBV18 and TRBJ2-3; 9 bases align to TRBD2. This CDR3 has 15 amino acids. The V gene's germline CDR1 is KGHSH and CDR2 LQKENI. Losses at the gene ends were 5 bases for V and 5 bases for J; bases not matched to a gene: 8. CDR3 bases: TGTGCCAGCTCAACCGACCTTAGCGGGAGAGATACGCAGTATTTT. As protein: CASSTDLSGRDTQYF.

The sample holds one count of this clone. The chain recombines TRBV7-8 with TRBJ2-7; D may be TRBD2 (6 bases). The CDR3 extends over 14 amino acids. CDR1 is SGHVS and CDR2 is FQNEAQ in the germline V gene. Between the trimmed V and J ends, which lost 0 bases and 5 bases, there was a span of 11 bases. CDR3 bases: TGTGCCAGCAGCTTAGCGGGAGGTATCCACGAGCAGTACTTC. Amino acid sequence: CASSLAGGIHEQYF.

The CDR3 DNA reads TGTGCCAGCAGCCACCCGGGGGTCTGGGGCTACACCTTC. Translation gives CASSHPGVWGYTF. This chain connects TRBV5-4 to TRBJ1-2; TRBD1 might be the D (5 bases). Looked up from germline, CDR1 is SGHNT and CDR2 is YYREEE (reference sequence). This CDR3 has 13 residues. V lost 4 bases and J lost 8, with 15 bases in between.

The J gene is TRBJ2-1, the V gene TRBV10-3; perhaps TRBD1 as D (6 bases). CDR1 is ENHRY and CDR2 is SYGVKD in the germline V gene. V lost 3 bases, J lost 10 bases, and 13 bases lay in between. The CDR3 runs 13 residues. CDR3 residues: CAISETGLREQFF. The CDR3 DNA reads TGTGCCATCAGTGAAACAGGGCTGAGGGAGCAGTTCTTC.

This chain joins TRBV27 and TRBJ2-1; 11 bases agree with TRBD1. Germline values: CDR1 MNHEY, CDR2 SMNVEV (reference sequence). J gave up 6 bases and V 7 bases, and 5 bases lay outside the gene matches. The CDR3 extends over 14 amino acids. The CDR3 reads CASTWGTGGNEQFF. CDR3 in DNA: TGTGCCAGCACTTGGGGGACAGGGGGCAATGAGCAGTTCTTC.

This chain connects TRBV2 to TRBJ1-2, with 10 bases lining up with TRBD1. The CDR3 contains 13 residues. With 7 bases clipped from V and 8 bases from J, the junction kept 7 bases outside the gene matches. Germline lookup yields CDR1 SNHLY and CDR2 FYNNEI. CDR3 amino acids: CASNLGQGGGYTF. The CDR3 DNA sequence: TGTGCCAGCAACCTTGGACAGGGGGGCGGCTACACCTTC.